The 24 T cell receptor beta chains presented below share a single source sample, sequenced in a study of PD-1 blockade in classical Hodgkin lymphoma. The time point is: cycle 4 day 1 (C4D1), after more than five weeks of nivolumab. With no exception, relapse followed autologous stem cell transplantation in all patients, and brentuximab vedotin exposure varied. Negative selection with magnetic separation was used to purify CD4+ T cells from thawed PBMCs. TCRdb's copy holds only in-frame clones and misses some; the assay was immunoSEQ multiplex PCR. This table has around 12,000 clones, approximately 74% appearing once. The sequences come from CD4+ T cells from blood, collected before the fourth cycle of nivolumab. The receptors here all came from a human donor with classical Hodgkin lymphoma.

V is TRBV2 and J is TRBJ1-4, with 10 bases aligning to TRBD1. CDR1 is SNHLY and CDR2 is FYNNEI in the germline V gene. CDR3 length: 15 residues. The V gene end was trimmed by 8 bases and the J gene end by 2 bases; junction bases not matched to a gene: 5. The CDR3 here is CASGTGAATNEKLFF. CDR3 in DNA: TGTGCCAGCGGGACAGGGGCAGCGACTAATGAAAAACTGTTTTTT.

V gene TRBV5-1 combines with J gene TRBJ2-1; 7 positions match TRBD2. The germline V gene encodes CDR1 SGHRS and CDR2 YFSETQ. This CDR3 has 17 residues. Trimming at V came to 5 bases and at J to 7 bases, leaving 18 bases not matched to a gene. The CDR3 DNA reads TGCGCCAGCAGTTCGAGGAAGGCGGGAGCCCCGCCTAATGAGCAGTTCTTC. Translated: CASSSRKAGAPPNEQFF.

This chain joins TRBV30 and TRBJ1-4, with D tentatively TRBD1 (6 bases). The CDR3 is 14 amino acids. Trimming removed 0 bases at V and 7 bases at J, with 12 bases between. Germline V gene data show CDR1 as GTSNPN and CDR2 as SVGIG (reference sequence). The CDR3 region is CAWSVQGILEKLFF. CDR3 nucleotide sequence: TGTGCCTGGAGTGTACAGGGAATACTTGAAAAACTGTTTTTT.

The chain links TRBV5-4 to TRBJ2-5; D possibly corresponds to TRBD2 (5 bases). Trimming stripped 7 bases from V and 3 bases from J, with 22 bases between. Germline V CDR1 and CDR2: SGHNT, YYREEE (reference sequence). The CDR3 is 16 residues long. As DNA, the CDR3 is TGTGCCAGCGGCTCGCGGGCAACCTCGCTCAAAGAGACCCAGTACTTC. Protein sequence: CASGSRATSLKETQYF.

This clone was seen more than once but under ten times. This chain connects TRBV2 to TRBJ2-2, with TRBD2 matching over 11 bases. V trimming: 5 bases; J trimming: 4 bases; junction bases outside the gene matches: 6. Germline assignment: CDR1 SNHLY and CDR2 FYNNEI. The CDR3 sequence is 16 residues long. CDR3 coding DNA: TGTGCCAGCAGTCTCACTAGCGGGAGACCCACCGGGGAGCTGTTTTTT. It yields the protein CASSLTSGRPTGELFF.

This clone is deemed medium-sized. V and J are TRBV4-1 and TRBJ1-5; D unresolved. V was clipped by 3 bases and J by 3 bases, with 12 bases between them. Germline CDR1 MGHRA, CDR2 YSYEKL. CDR3 size: 15 residues. Here the CDR3 reads CASSQDRVPNQPQHF. DNA for the CDR3: TGCGCCAGCAGCCAGGACCGGGTCCCCAATCAGCCCCAGCATTTT.

This chain joins TRBV5-4 and TRBJ2-7, with TRBD1 matching 7 bases. Germline-derived CDR1 and CDR2 are SGHNT and YYREEE (reference sequence). This CDR3 region has 14 residues. The trim removed 3 bases at V and 0 bases at J, leaving 3 bases unmatched. CDR3 sequence (DNA): TGTGCCAGCAGCTCGCGACAGGGCTCCTACGAGCAGTACTTC. This sequence encodes CASSSRQGSYEQYF.

This sequence joins TRBV27 and TRBJ2-2, with D perhaps TRBD1 (7 bases). Germline V gene lookup returns CDR1 MNHEY and CDR2 SMNVEV (reference sequence). The V and J ends lost 8 bases and 6 bases respectively, with 19 bases between them. The CDR3 is 15 residues long. The CDR3 DNA follows: TGTGCCAGCCGACGGGAGACAGGGAAGGCCGGGGAGCTGTTTTTT. Protein: CASRRETGKAGELFF.

The V gene is TRBV10-3, the J gene TRBJ1-2; the match to TRBD1 covers 7 bases. V was pared by 6 bases and J by 5 bases, with 6 bases of the junction left unmatched. CDR3 length equals 13 residues. Germline CDR1 is ENHRY and CDR2 is SYGVKD. The CDR3 DNA follows: TGTGCCATCAGGATAAGACAGGGTTATGGCTACACCTTC. Translation: CAIRIRQGYGYTF.

This clone was observed a handful of times. The chain links TRBV9 to TRBJ2-1; TRBD2 agrees at 9 bases. Germline loops: CDR1 SGDLS, CDR2 YYNGEE. This CDR3 has 17 residues. V was clipped by 0 bases and J by 0 bases; unmatched bases: 4. The DNA for the CDR3 is TGTGCCAGCAGCGTAGCTCTTAGCGGGGGCTCCTACAATGAGCAGTTCTTC. This translates into CASSVALSGGSYNEQFF.

V gene TRBV15 combines with J gene TRBJ2-5, with 10 bases fitting TRBD2. J gave up 4 bases and V 3 bases, and 8 bases lay outside the gene matches. This CDR3 has 16 residues. Germline V gene sequence: CDR1 LNHNV, CDR2 YYDKDF (reference sequence). CDR3: CATSSRAGGYIETQYF. DNA for the CDR3: TGTGCCACCAGCAGTCGAGCGGGAGGGTATATAGAGACCCAGTACTTC.

The genes are TRBV5-5 and TRBJ1-3; TRBD1 might be the D (5 bases). V dropped 4 bases and J dropped 6 bases, with 17 bases sitting between them. The CDR3 extends over 15 amino acids. CDR1 and CDR2 (germline): SGHKS, YYEKEE (reference sequence). CDR3 sequence reads: CASSPFGAVENTIYF. CDR3 DNA: TGTGCCAGCAGCCCCTTCGGGGCTGTCGAAAACACCATATATTTT.

V is TRBV6-5 and J is TRBJ2-7; the D gene could be TRBD1 or TRBD2 (6 bases each). Germline-derived CDR1 and CDR2 are MNHEY and SVGAGI. The CDR3 is 15 amino acids. V was shortened by 6 bases and J by 1 base, with 16 bases between the two germline ends. The CDR3 DNA reads TGTGCCAGCAGCCGCGGGGCAGGGGCTTCCTACGAGCAGTACTTC. This translates into CASSRGAGASYEQYF.

This rearrangement joins TRBV7-8 to TRBJ1-6; 8 positions agree with TRBD1. V gave up 0 bases and J gave up 7 bases; unmatched junction bases: 14. The CDR3 is made up of 19 amino acids. Germline loops: CDR1 SGHVS, CDR2 FQNEAQ. In DNA, the CDR3 is TGTGCCAGCAGCTTAGCCGGGACAGGTTACACCCGGCCGAATTCACCCCTCCACTTT. Amino acid sequence: CASSLAGTGYTRPNSPLHF. The whole variable domain, filled in from reference TRBV7-8 and TRBJ1-6, reads GAGVSQSPRYKVAKRGQDVALRCDPISGHVSLFWYQQALGQGPEFLTYFQNEAQLDKSGLPSDRFFAERPEGSVSTLKIQRTQQEDSAVYLCASSLAGTGYTRPNSPLHFGNGTRLTVT.

The chain links TRBV10-1 to TRBJ1-1; a weak D match, TRBD1 (5 bases). CDR3 size: 14 residues. Germline V gene data show CDR1 as WNHNN and CDR2 as SYGVQD (reference sequence). Trimming took 0 bases from V and 4 from J, leaving 9 bases between them. CDR3 protein: CASSESKGFTEAFF. The DNA of the CDR3 is TGCGCCAGCAGTGAGTCGAAGGGGTTCACTGAAGCTTTCTTT.

Only one count was recorded for this clone. At one end the junction does not follow the germline gene, possibly because of a read error. The V gene is TRBV20-1, the J gene TRBJ2-7, with D hard to call. The CDR3 length is 10 residues. Germline CDR1 and CDR2: DFQATT and SNEGSKA (reference sequence). The CDR3 DNA sequence: TGCAGTGCTGCATCAGAGTACGCCGTCTTC. Translating it yields CSAASEYAVF.

As regards this clone: Other DNA sequences in this specimen translate into the identical CDR3. The chain has TRBV9 and TRBJ2-3, with 8 nucleotides matching TRBD1. J lost 4 bases, V lost 3 bases, and 4 bases had no gene match. Germline V gene lookup returns CDR1 SGDLS and CDR2 YYNGEE. The CDR3 has 14 amino acids. The CDR3 protein is CASSAGQGSDTQYF. The CDR3 DNA sequence: TGTGCCAGCAGCGCTGGACAGGGCTCAGATACGCAGTATTTT. The full variable domain, rest sourced from reference TRBV9 and TRBJ2-3, is DSGVTQTPKHLITATGQRVTLRCSPRSGDLSVYWYQQSLDQGLQFLIQYYNGEERAKGNILERFSAQQFPDLHSELNLSSLELGDSALYFCASSAGQGSDTQYFGPGTRLTVL.

The genes are TRBV7-6 and TRBJ2-3, with unresolved D. Germline V gene data show CDR1 as SGHVS and CDR2 as FNYEAQ. There are 12 residues in the CDR3. Trimming removed 3 bases at V and 2 bases at J, with 3 bases between. The CDR3 nucleotides read TGTGCCAGCAGCTTCTCCACAGATACGCAGTATTTT. Translation gives CASSFSTDTQYF.

Judged by abundance, this clone is medium-sized. The chain couples TRBV18 to TRBJ2-1; D remains unclear. The CDR3 consists of 11 residues. Germline assignment: CDR1 KGHSH and CDR2 LQKENI. V lost 3 bases to trimming and J lost 5 bases, with 2 bases between them. The CDR3 DNA reads TGTGCCAGCTCACCGAACAATGAGCAGTTCTTC. Its translation is CASSPNNEQFF.

The chain is built from TRBV7-9 and TRBJ1-1; no clear D. Trimming pared 5 bases from V and 0 bases from J, leaving 16 bases between. The germline V gene encodes CDR1 SEHNR and CDR2 FQNEAQ (reference sequence). CDR3 size: 16 residues. The CDR3 sequence: CASSPLVEPLNTEAFF. CDR3 coding DNA: TGTGCCAGCAGCCCCTTGGTGGAGCCGTTGAACACTGAAGCTTTCTTT.

The table lists this clone with a count of one. This sequence joins TRBV29-1 and TRBJ1-1; TRBD1 might be the D (6 bases). With 4 bases removed from V and 1 base from J, the gap between germline ends came to 13 bases. The CDR3 extends over 14 amino acids. Germline CDR1 reads SQVTM; CDR2 reads ANQGSEA. The CDR3 DNA reads as TGCAGCGTTGTAGAGGCAGGGGAGAACACTGAAGCTTTCTTT. Its protein product is CSVVEAGENTEAFF.

The chain links TRBV21-1 to TRBJ2-2; whether TRBD2, the table's D call, matches the DNA was not checked. TRBV21-1 is reported as a pseudogene. The CDR3 loop spans 13 amino acids. CDR3 region: CASSKREEGELFF. CDR3 coding DNA: TGTGCCAGCAGCAAAAGGGAGGAAGGGGAGCTGTTTTTT.

The chain uses TRBV15 and TRBJ2-5; D assignment may be TRBD1 or TRBD2 (6 bases each). CDR3 size: 15 residues. Germline CDR1 LNHNV, CDR2 YYDKDF (reference sequence). Trimming took off 3 bases at V and 5 bases at J, with 16 bases between the two ends. CDR3 DNA sequence: TGTGCCACCAGCAGGGAGGGGGGCGGTTTGGAGACCCAGTACTTC. It yields the protein CATSREGGGLETQYF.

The chain joins TRBV19 to TRBJ2-2; D call uncertain. The CDR3 length is 17 residues. The germline V gene has CDR1 LNHDA and CDR2 SQIVND (reference sequence). V was clipped by 6 bases and J by 1 base, with 18 bases between them. The DNA for the CDR3 is TGTGCCAGTAGGGGATGGCAGCTAAACCAGAACACCGGGGAGCTGTTTTTT. This encodes CASRGWQLNQNTGELFF.